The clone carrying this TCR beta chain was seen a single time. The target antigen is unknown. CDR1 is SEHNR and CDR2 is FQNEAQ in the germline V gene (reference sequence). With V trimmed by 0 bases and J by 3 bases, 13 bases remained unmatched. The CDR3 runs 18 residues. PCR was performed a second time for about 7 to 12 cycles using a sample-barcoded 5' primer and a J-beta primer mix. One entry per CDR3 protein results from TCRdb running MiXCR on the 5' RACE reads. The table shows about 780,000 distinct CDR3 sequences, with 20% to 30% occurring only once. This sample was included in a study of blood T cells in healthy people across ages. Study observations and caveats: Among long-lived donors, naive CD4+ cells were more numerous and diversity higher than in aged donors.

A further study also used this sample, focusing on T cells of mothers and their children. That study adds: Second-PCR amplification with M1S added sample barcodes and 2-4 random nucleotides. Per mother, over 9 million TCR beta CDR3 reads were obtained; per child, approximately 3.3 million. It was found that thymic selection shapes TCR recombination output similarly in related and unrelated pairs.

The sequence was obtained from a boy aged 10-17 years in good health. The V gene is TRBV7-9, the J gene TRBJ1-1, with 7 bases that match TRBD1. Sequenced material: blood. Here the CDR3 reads CASSLAHRDSLIDTEAFF. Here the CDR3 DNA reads TGTGCCAGCAGCTTAGCGCACCGGGACAGTTTAATCGACACTGAAGCTTTCTTT.